The 20 T cell receptor beta chains presented below share a single source sample, sequenced in a study of cytomegalovirus exposure and HLA in healthy donors. The PCR made use of 60 Vbeta and 13 Jbeta primers. Method: immunoSEQ multiplex PCR; TCRdb's copy keeps in-frame clones and lacks some. The top ten clones hold 1% of a sample with 150,000 to 200,000 clones, roughly four fifths of them seen once. What was sequenced was PBMCs. The receptors stem from a woman aged 35 to 49 in good health and CMV-seronegative.

For this clone: The same CDR3 also results from other DNA sequences found in this sample. The V call is TRBV5-6, the J call TRBJ2-1, with D possibly matching TRBD2 (6 bases). V lost 5 bases and J lost 4, with 13 bases in between. This CDR3 is built from 14 residues. Per germline, CDR1 SGHDT and CDR2 YYEEEE. The CDR3 loop reads CASSPPGGYNEQFF. Written as DNA, the CDR3 is TGTGCCAGCAGTCCCCCCGGGGGATACAATGAGCAGTTCTTC.

The chain couples TRBV27 to TRBJ1-3, with D unclear. Germline CDR1 reads MNHEY; CDR2 reads SMNVEV (reference sequence). V lost 6 bases and J lost 4, with 10 bases in between. The CDR3 covers 13 residues. The CDR3: CASSPRGGNTIYF. As DNA, the CDR3 is TGTGCCAGCAGCCCCCGAGGCGGAAACACCATATATTTT.

V and J are TRBV28 and TRBJ2-7; D may be TRBD2 (6 bases). Per the germline V gene, CDR1 is MDHEN and CDR2 is SYDVKM. V lost 0 bases and J lost 6, with 12 bases in between. The CDR3 has 14 residues. The CDR3, as DNA: TGTGCCAGCAGTTTATGGGGGGGACCTGGCGAGCAGTACTTC. It yields the protein CASSLWGGPGEQYF.

The chain uses TRBV7-9 and TRBJ2-2; the D gene is possibly TRBD1 (5 bases). Between the trimmed V and J ends, which lost 3 bases and 3 bases, there was a span of 11 bases. CDR3 length: 15 amino acids. Looked up from germline, CDR1 is SEHNR and CDR2 is FQNEAQ (reference sequence). The CDR3 nucleotides are TGTGCCAGCAGCTTGAGAGACAGCTACACCGGGGAGCTGTTTTTT. Translating it yields CASSLRDSYTGELFF.

The genes are TRBV11-3 and TRBJ2-2; 7 bases map to TRBD2. V was pared by 5 bases and J by 6 bases, with 9 bases of the junction left unmatched. The CDR3 runs to 15 residues. Looked up from germline, CDR1 is SGHNT and CDR2 is YENEEA. The chain's CDR3 is CASSRTSFSSGELFF. In nucleotides, the CDR3 is TGTGCCAGCAGCCGGACTAGTTTTTCCTCCGGGGAGCTGTTTTTT. The variable domain in full, completed from reference TRBV11-3 and TRBJ2-2, reads EAGVVQSPRYKIIEKKQPVAFWCNPISGHNTLYWYLQNLGQGPELLIRYENEEAVDDSQLPKDRFSAERLKGVDSTLKIQPAELGDSAVYLCASSRTSFSSGELFFGEGSRLTVL.

CDR3 nucleotide sequence: TGTGCCAGCAGCCCAAACTACGAGCAGTACTTC. It codes for CASSPNYEQYF. The V call is TRBV6-6, the J call TRBJ2-7, with D uncertain. V lost 6 bases, J lost 3 bases, and 6 bases lay in between. CDR1 MNHNY and CDR2 SVGAGI come from the germline V gene (reference sequence). This CDR3 is built from 11 residues.

With regard to this clone: Other nucleotide sequences from this sample produce the same CDR3. The CDR3 loop is CASSLSGRTNTGELFF. In DNA form, the CDR3 reads TGTGCCAGCAGCTTGTCGGGGAGGACGAACACCGGGGAGCTGTTTTTT. The rearrangement joins TRBV5-4 to TRBJ2-2, with a possible D match to TRBD2 (6 bases). There are 16 residues in the CDR3. Trimming took 1 base from V and 0 from J, leaving 10 bases between them. Germline V gene data show CDR1 as SGHNT and CDR2 as YYREEE (reference sequence).

This chain joins TRBV5-1 and TRBJ2-4, with 9 bases matching TRBD1. This CDR3 region has 13 residues. V shed 7 bases, J shed 5 bases, and the junction held 4 bases outside the gene matches. CDR1 is SGHRS, CDR2 YFSETQ, per germline. CDR3 in DNA: TGCGCCAGCGGTTGGACAGGGGAAAACATTCAGTACTTC. This codes for CASGWTGENIQYF.

About this clone: The sample carries other DNA sequences with the same CDR3. This rearrangement joins TRBV6-5 to TRBJ1-1; D might be TRBD1 (6 bases). Germline V lookup: CDR1 MNHEY, CDR2 SVGAGI. Trimming took off 0 bases at V and 2 bases at J, with 7 bases between the two ends. CDR3 length: 14 residues. The CDR3 bases are TGTGCCAGCAGTTACTCACAGGGTAACACTGAAGCTTTCTTT. Translation: CASSYSQGNTEAFF.

V is TRBV5-1 and J is TRBJ2-1, with 9 positions matching TRBD2. The CDR3 runs 16 residues. CDR1 SGHRS and CDR2 YFSETQ come from the germline V gene. Unmatched junction bases numbered 10, after V lost 4 bases and J lost 5 bases. CDR3 nucleotides: TGCGCCAGCAGCATGAGGGCGGGAGGGCCCAACAATGAGCAGTTCTTC. Its translation: CASSMRAGGPNNEQFF.

The V call is TRBV14, the J call TRBJ1-1, with D unresolved. The V gene's germline CDR1 is SGHDN and CDR2 FVKESK. The V end lost 2 bases, the J end lost 6 bases, and 4 bases lay between the germline ends. CDR3 length: 11 amino acids. This CDR3 is CASSQYAEAFF. CDR3 nucleotide sequence: TGTGCCAGCAGCCAATATGCTGAAGCTTTCTTT.

This clone showed up just a few times. The J gene is TRBJ2-7, the V gene TRBV13; perhaps TRBD1 as D (6 bases). From germline, CDR1 is PRHDT and CDR2 FYEKMQ (reference sequence). Trimming left V 3 bases short and J 1 base short, with 10 bases between. The CDR3 consists of 14 residues. The CDR3 nucleotides read TGTGCCAGCAGCTTGGCGGACAGTTCCTACGAGCAGTACTTC. As protein: CASSLADSSYEQYF.

The chain carries TRBV18 and TRBJ2-5; perhaps TRBD2 as D (5 bases). V lost 0 bases, J lost 4 bases, and 6 bases lay in between. The germline gives CDR1 KGHSH, CDR2 LQKENI. This CDR3 has 13 residues. Written as DNA, the CDR3 is TGTGCCAGCTCACCACCGGCGGGAGAGACCCAGTACTTC. Protein product: CASSPPAGETQYF.

V and J are TRBV28 and TRBJ1-1, with D unresolved. This CDR3 contains 12 residues. CDR1 MDHEN and CDR2 SYDVKM come from the germline V gene. Trimming took off 5 bases at V and 6 bases at J, with 10 bases between the two ends. The CDR3 loop is CASSAGWAEAFF. In DNA, the CDR3 is TGTGCCAGCAGTGCCGGGTGGGCTGAAGCTTTCTTT.

The J gene is TRBJ1-5, the V gene TRBV28; D is uncertain. CDR3 size: 15 residues. The V gene's germline CDR1 is MDHEN and CDR2 SYDVKM. The ends were cut back, 4 bases at V and 7 bases at J, with 17 bases in the middle. Here the CDR3 DNA reads TGTGCCAGCAGTTCCCACGAGGGCGCGGGGCAGCCCCAGCATTTT. Protein product: CASSSHEGAGQPQHF.

This chain joins TRBV11-2 and TRBJ2-7, with TRBD1 matching 8 bases. This CDR3 has 15 amino acids. J was trimmed by 5 bases and V by 1 base; bases with no gene match: 7. The germline gives CDR1 SGHAT, CDR2 FQNNGV. CDR3 DNA: TGTGCCAGCAGCTTAGCCGGAGGACAGGGCCACGAGCAGTACTTC. It is translated as CASSLAGGQGHEQYF.

This chain uses TRBV7-9 with TRBJ2-7; D is possibly TRBD1 (5 bases). CDR1 and CDR2 (germline): SEHNR, FQNEAQ (reference sequence). This CDR3 has 11 residues. Trimming pared 5 bases from V and 7 bases from J, leaving 9 bases between. DNA of the CDR3: TGTGCCAGCAGCCTGGGGCGAGAGCAGTACTTC. It specifies CASSLGREQYF. Using reference TRBV7-9 and TRBJ2-7 for the parts outside the CDR3, the full variable domain is DTGVSQNPRHKITKRGQNVTFRCDPISEHNRLYWYRQTLGQGPEFLTYFQNEAQLEKSRLLSDRFSAERPKGSFSTLEIQRTEQGDSAMYLCASSLGREQYFGPGTRLTVT.

This rearrangement joins TRBV5-4 to TRBJ2-2; 13 bases agree with TRBD2. This CDR3 spans 16 amino acids. J was trimmed by 7 bases and V by 4 bases; bases with no gene match: 7. CDR1 is SGHNT, CDR2 YYREEE, per germline (reference sequence). The CDR3 protein is CASSTGLAGDGGELFF. The DNA for the CDR3 is TGTGCCAGCAGCACCGGACTAGCGGGAGACGGCGGGGAGCTGTTTTTT.

This clone was picked up a small number of times. The V call is TRBV30, the J call TRBJ2-1; weak D call: TRBD2 (5 bases). This CDR3 spans 13 amino acids. CDR1 is GTSNPN and CDR2 is SVGIG in the germline V gene (reference sequence). V was trimmed by 0 bases and J by 5 bases, leaving 8 bases between them. In DNA, the CDR3 is TGTGCCTGGAGTGTAATCGGGGACAATGAGCAGTTCTTC. This encodes CAWSVIGDNEQFF.

As DNA, the CDR3 is TGTGCCAGTAGTATCGACAGGGGGCGGGGATACACCTTC. This encodes CASSIDRGRGYTF. The genes are TRBV19 and TRBJ1-2; TRBD1 matches 10 bases. After removal of 3 bases from V and 11 bases from J, the junction contained 6 bases not matched to a gene. CDR3 length equals 13 residues. Germline assignment: CDR1 LNHDA and CDR2 SQIVND (reference sequence).